The 10 T cell receptor beta chains below come from one sample, sequenced in a study of vaccination effects on CD4 cells after COVID-19. Using viral peptide pools, the ViraFEST assay grew out antigen-specific CD4+ T cells prior to sequencing. Following culture for more than 9 days, CD4+ T cells were isolated. Convalescent patients had PCR-confirmed SARS-CoV-2 infection between March and December 2020. Assay: immunoSEQ multiplex PCR; the TCRdb copy retains only in-frame clones and omits some. Here the sample spans approximately 70,000 clones, 73% being singletons. The antigens these receptors bind are not known. Specimen: CD4+ T cells from PBMCs cultured with HIV peptides, collected before COVID-19 vaccination. Stated subset: HIV-1 Nef peptide pool negative control/reference culture. These receptor sequences come from a human donor who had a prior SARS-CoV-2 infection.

This clone was counted a few times. The chain links TRBV7-3 to TRBJ1-1; TRBD1 aligns across 9 bases. V shed 6 bases, J shed 6 bases, and the junction held 8 bases outside the gene matches. CDR1 and CDR2 from the germline V gene are SGHTA and FQGTGA. CDR3 length: 14 amino acids. CDR3 sequence reads: CASRRTGAGAEAFF. The DNA of the CDR3 is TGTGCCAGCAGAAGGACAGGGGCAGGGGCTGAAGCTTTCTTT.

The chain has TRBV7-3 and TRBJ2-3; 8 bases match TRBD1. The CDR3 length is 15 residues. CDR1 and CDR2 (germline): SGHTA, FQGTGA. The J segment lost 3 bases and the V segment lost 2 bases, leaving 4 bases of the junction unmatched. The CDR3, as DNA: TGTGCCAGCAGCTTAGGACAGGGATTTACAGATACGCAGTATTTT. Protein product: CASSLGQGFTDTQYF.

V is TRBV19 and J is TRBJ1-2; D perhaps matches TRBD1 (5 bases). V lost 3 bases, J lost 8 bases, and 13 bases lay in between. The CDR3 has 13 amino acids. CDR1 is LNHDA and CDR2 is SQIVND in the germline V gene (reference sequence). The CDR3: CASSIGQGWGYTF. The CDR3 region has the DNA TGTGCCAGTAGTATCGGGCAGGGCTGGGGCTACACCTTC.

The gene calls are TRBV5-1 and TRBJ2-5, with TRBD1 identical over 7 bases. CDR1 is SGHRS, CDR2 YFSETQ, per germline. There are 13 residues in the CDR3. Unmatched junction bases numbered 0, after V lost 3 bases and J lost 1 base. The CDR3 bases are TGCGCCAGCAGCTGGGACAGCCAAGAGACCCAGTACTTC. It translates to CASSWDSQETQYF.

The J gene is TRBJ1-2, the V gene TRBV3-1 (or the pseudogene TRBV3-2), with D unclear. This CDR3 has 14 residues. The V gene's germline CDR1 is LGHDT and CDR2 YNNKEL (reference sequence). V was shortened by 2 bases and J by 4 bases, with 11 bases between the two germline ends. CDR3 coding DNA: TGTGCCAGCAGCCAAAACGGTCGCGTCTATGGCTACACCTTC. Protein product: CASSQNGRVYGYTF.

V gene TRBV9 combines with J gene TRBJ1-1; TRBD1 matches 7 bases. Germline V gene sequence: CDR1 SGDLS, CDR2 YYNGEE. There are 14 residues in the CDR3. Losses at the gene ends were 4 bases for V and 3 bases for J; bases not matched to a gene: 6. CDR3 residues: CASSPRTGDTEAFF. The DNA of the CDR3 is TGTGCCAGCAGCCCCCGGACAGGTGACACTGAAGCTTTCTTT. Full variable domain (remainder filled in from reference TRBV9 and TRBJ1-1): DSGVTQTPKHLITATGQRVTLRCSPRSGDLSVYWYQQSLDQGLQFLIQYYNGEERAKGNILERFSAQQFPDLHSELNLSSLELGDSALYFCASSPRTGDTEAFFGQGTRLTVV.

The V call is TRBV11-1, the J call TRBJ2-1; D may match TRBD1 or TRBD2 (5 bases each). Germline V gene sequence: CDR1 SGHAT, CDR2 FQDESV (reference sequence). CDR3 size: 15 residues. The ends were cut back, 2 bases at V and 6 bases at J, with 14 bases in the middle. In nucleotides, the CDR3 is TGTGCCAGCAGCTTACGGGACCATTCAGGCAATGAGCAGTTCTTC. Its translation is CASSLRDHSGNEQFF.

This clone appeared a single time. The V call is TRBV12-5, the J call TRBJ1-1; no firm D call. Germline loops: CDR1 LGHNT, CDR2 FRNRAP. This CDR3 is built from 14 residues. The germline V and J ends were trimmed by 1 base and 1 base, with 7 bases remaining between them. Here the CDR3 DNA reads TGTGCTAGTGGTTTGGACAGTGGGAACACTGAAGCTTTCTTT. This codes for CASGLDSGNTEAFF.

This clone occurred once. The chain employs TRBV6-5 and TRBJ1-5, with D unresolved. Germline CDR1 is MNHEY and CDR2 is SVGAGI. CDR3 length equals 14 residues. V was trimmed by 5 bases and J by 5 bases, leaving 13 bases between them. The DNA of the CDR3 is TGTGCCAGCAGTCCGGTTGGGGTCTATCAGCCCCAGCATTTT. Its translation is CASSPVGVYQPQHF.

In its sample, this clone was seen a few times. The chain joins TRBV12-3 or TRBV12-4 to TRBJ2-7; 10 bases fit TRBD1. The V gene end was trimmed by 6 bases and the J gene end by 11 bases; junction bases not matched to a gene: 10. CDR3 length: 13 amino acids. CDR3 amino acids: CASSPTGGRQEYF. CDR3 in DNA: TGTGCCAGCAGCCCGACAGGGGGCCGACAGGAGTACTTC.